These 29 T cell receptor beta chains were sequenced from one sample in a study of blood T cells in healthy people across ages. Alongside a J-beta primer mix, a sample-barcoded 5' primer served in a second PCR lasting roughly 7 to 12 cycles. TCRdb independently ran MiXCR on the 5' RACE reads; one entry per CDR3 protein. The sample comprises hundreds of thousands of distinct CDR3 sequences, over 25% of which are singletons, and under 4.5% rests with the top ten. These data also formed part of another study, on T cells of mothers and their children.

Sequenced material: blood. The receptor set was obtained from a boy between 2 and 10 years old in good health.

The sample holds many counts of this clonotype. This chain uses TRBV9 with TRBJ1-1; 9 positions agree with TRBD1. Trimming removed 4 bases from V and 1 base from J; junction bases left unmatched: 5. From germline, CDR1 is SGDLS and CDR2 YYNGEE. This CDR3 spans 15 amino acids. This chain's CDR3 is CASSPEGQGNTEAFF. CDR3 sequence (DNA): TGTGCCAGCAGCCCAGAGGGACAGGGGAACACTGAAGCTTTCTTT.

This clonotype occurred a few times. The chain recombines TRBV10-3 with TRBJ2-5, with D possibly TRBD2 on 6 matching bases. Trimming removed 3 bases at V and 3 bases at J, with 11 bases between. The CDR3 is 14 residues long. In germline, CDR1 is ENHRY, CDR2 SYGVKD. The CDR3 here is CAISDGGTEETQYF. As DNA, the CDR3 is TGTGCCATCAGTGATGGGGGGACGGAAGAGACCCAGTACTTC.

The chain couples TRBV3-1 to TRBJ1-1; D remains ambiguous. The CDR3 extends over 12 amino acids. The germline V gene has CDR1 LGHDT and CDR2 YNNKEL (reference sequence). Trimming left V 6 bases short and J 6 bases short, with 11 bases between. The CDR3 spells CASRETRPEAFF. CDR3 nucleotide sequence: TGTGCCAGCAGAGAAACGAGACCTGAAGCTTTCTTT.

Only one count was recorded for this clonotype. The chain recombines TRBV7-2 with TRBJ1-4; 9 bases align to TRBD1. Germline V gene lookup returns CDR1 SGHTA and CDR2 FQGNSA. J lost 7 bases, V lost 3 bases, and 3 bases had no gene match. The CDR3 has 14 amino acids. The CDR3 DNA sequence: TGTGCCAGCAGCTTGGACAGGGGTCTTGAAAAACTGTTTTTT. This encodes CASSLDRGLEKLFF.

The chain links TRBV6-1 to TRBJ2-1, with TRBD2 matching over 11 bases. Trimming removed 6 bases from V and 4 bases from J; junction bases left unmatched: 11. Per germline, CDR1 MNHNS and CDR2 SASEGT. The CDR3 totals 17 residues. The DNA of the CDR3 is TGTGCCAGCAGCAAACCGACTAGCGGGGCACCTTACAATGAGCAGTTCTTC. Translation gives CASSKPTSGAPYNEQFF.

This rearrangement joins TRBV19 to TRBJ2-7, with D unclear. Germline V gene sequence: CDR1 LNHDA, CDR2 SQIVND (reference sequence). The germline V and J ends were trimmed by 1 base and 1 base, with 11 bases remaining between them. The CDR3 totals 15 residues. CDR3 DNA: TGTGCCAGTAGTATAGTCGGCCGAGGATCCTACGAGCAGTACTTC. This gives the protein CASSIVGRGSYEQYF.

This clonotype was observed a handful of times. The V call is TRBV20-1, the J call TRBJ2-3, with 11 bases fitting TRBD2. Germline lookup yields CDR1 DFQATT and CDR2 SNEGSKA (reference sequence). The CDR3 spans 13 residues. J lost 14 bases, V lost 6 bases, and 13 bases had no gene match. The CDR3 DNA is TGCAGTGCCTCCCCCGGGACTAGCGGTTCGGGGTATTTT. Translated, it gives CSASPGTSGSGYF.

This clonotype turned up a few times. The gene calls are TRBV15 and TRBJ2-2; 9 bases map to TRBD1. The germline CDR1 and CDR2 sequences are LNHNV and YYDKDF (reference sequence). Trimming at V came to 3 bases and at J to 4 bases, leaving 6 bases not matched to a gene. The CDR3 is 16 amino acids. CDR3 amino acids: CATSSPGQGSTGELFF. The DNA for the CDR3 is TGTGCCACCAGCAGCCCCGGACAGGGGAGCACCGGGGAGCTGTTTTTT.

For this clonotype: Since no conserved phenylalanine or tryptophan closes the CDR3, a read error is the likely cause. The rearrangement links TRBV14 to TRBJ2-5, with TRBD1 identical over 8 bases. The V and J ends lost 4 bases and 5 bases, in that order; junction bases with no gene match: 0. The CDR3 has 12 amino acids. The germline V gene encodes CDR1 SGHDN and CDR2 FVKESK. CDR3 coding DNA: TGTGCCAGCAGCCCAGGGGGCGAGACCCAGTACCTC. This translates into CASSPGGETQYL.

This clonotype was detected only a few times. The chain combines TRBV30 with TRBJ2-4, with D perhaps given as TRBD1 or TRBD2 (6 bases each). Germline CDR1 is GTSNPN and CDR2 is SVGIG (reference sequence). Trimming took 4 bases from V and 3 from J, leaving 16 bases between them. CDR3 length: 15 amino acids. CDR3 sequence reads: CAWTPAEGGKNIQYF. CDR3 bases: TGTGCCTGGACTCCAGCAGAGGGGGGCAAAAACATTCAGTACTTC.

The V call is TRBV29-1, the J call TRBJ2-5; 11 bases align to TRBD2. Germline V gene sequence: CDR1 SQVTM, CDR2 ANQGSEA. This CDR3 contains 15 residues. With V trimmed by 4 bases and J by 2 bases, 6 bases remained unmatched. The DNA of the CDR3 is TGCAGCGTTGGCTTTACTAGCGGGGGACAAGAGACCCAGTACTTC. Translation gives CSVGFTSGGQETQYF.

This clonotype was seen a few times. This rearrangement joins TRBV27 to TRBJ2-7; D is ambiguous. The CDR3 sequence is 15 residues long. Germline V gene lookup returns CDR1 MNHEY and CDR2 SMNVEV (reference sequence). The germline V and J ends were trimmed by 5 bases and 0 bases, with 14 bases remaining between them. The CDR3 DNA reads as TGTGCCAGCAGTCCCATACGAGAGCCCTCCTACGAGCAGTACTTC. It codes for CASSPIREPSYEQYF.

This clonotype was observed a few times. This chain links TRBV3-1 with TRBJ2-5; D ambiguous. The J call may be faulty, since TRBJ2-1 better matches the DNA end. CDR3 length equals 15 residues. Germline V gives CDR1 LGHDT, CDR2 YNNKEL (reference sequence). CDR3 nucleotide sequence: TGTGCCAGCAGCCAAGAACGTACCGCGACCCATGAGCAGTTCTTC. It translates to CASSQERTATHEQFF.

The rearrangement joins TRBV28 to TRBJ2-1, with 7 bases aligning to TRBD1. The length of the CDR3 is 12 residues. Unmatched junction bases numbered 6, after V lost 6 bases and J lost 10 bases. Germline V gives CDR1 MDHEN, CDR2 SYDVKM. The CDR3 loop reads CASRLRTGEQFF. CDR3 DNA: TGTGCCAGCAGACTTAGGACAGGAGAGCAGTTCTTC.

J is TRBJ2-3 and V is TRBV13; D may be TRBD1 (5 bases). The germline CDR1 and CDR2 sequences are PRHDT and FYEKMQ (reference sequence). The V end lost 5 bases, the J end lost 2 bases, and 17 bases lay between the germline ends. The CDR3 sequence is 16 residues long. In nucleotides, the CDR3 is TGTGCCAGCAGCGTCGCCGGCAGGGCCCCCACAGATACGCAGTATTTT. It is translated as CASSVAGRAPTDTQYF. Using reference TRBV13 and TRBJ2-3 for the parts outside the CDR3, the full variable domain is AAGVIQSPRHLIKEKRETATLKCYPIPRHDTVYWYQQGPGQDPQFLISFYEKMQSDKGSIPDRFSAQQFSDYHSELNMSSLELGDSALYFCASSVAGRAPTDTQYFGPGTRLTVL.

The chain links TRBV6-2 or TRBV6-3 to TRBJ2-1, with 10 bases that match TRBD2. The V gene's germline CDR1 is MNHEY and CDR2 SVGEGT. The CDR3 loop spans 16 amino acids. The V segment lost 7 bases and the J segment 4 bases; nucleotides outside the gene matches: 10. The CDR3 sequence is CASTQTLAGVYNEQFF. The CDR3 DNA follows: TGTGCCAGCACCCAAACCCTAGCGGGGGTGTACAATGAGCAGTTCTTC.

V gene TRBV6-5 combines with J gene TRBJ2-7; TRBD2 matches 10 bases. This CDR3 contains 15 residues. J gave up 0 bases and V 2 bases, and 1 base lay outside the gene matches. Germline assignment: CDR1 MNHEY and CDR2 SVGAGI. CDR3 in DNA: TGTGCCAGCAGTTACCCTAGCGGGGGCTCCTACGAGCAGTACTTC. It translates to CASSYPSGGSYEQYF.

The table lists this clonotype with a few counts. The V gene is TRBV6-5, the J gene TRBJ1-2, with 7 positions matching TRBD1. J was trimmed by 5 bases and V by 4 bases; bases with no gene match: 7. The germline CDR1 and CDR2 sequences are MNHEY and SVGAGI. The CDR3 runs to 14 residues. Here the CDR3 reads CASSSTTGRYGYTF. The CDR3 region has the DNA TGTGCCAGCAGTTCCACGACAGGGAGGTATGGCTACACCTTC.

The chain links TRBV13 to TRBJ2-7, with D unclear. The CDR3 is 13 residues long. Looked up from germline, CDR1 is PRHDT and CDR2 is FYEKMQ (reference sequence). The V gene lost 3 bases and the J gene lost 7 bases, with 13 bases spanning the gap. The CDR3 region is CASSFVDSNEQYF. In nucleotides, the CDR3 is TGTGCCAGCAGCTTTGTCGACTCGAATGAGCAGTACTTC.

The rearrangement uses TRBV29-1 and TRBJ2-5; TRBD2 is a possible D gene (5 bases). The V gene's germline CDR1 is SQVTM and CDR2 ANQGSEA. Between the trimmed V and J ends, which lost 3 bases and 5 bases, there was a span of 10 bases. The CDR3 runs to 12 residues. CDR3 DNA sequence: TGCAGCGTTGACGAGGGCTTTGAGACCCAGTACTTC. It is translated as CSVDEGFETQYF.

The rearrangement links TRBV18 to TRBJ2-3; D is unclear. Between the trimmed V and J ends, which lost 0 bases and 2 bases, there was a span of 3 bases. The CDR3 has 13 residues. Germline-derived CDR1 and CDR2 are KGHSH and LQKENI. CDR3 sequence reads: CASSPPYTDTQYF. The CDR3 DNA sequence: TGTGCCAGCTCACCACCCTACACAGATACGCAGTATTTT.

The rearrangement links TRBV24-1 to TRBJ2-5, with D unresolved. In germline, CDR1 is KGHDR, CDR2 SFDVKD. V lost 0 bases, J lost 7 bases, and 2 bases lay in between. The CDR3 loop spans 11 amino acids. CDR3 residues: CATSDLWTQYF. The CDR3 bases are TGTGCCACCAGTGATTTGTGGACCCAGTACTTC.

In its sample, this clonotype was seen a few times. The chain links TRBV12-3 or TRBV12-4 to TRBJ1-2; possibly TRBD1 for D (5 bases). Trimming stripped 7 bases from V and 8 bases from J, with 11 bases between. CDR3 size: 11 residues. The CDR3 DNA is TGTGCCAGCAAAAAGAGGGGAGGCTACACCTTC. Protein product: CASKKRGGYTF.

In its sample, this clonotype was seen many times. CDR3 sequence reads: CAWSVEDPLAKNIQYF. For the CDR3, the DNA is TGTGCCTGGAGTGTAGAGGACCCACTAGCCAAAAACATTCAGTACTTC. The chain joins TRBV30 to TRBJ2-4; no clear D gene. V lost 0 bases, J lost 0 bases, and 12 bases lay in between. Germline V gene lookup returns CDR1 GTSNPN and CDR2 SVGIG (reference sequence). The CDR3 is made up of 16 amino acids.

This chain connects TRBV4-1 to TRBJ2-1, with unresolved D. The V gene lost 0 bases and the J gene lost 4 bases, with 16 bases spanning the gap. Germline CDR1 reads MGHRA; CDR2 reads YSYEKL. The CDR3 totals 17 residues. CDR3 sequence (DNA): TGCGCCAGCAGCCAAGACCCGAGTTTGGGCGTATACAATGAGCAGTTCTTC. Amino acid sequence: CASSQDPSLGVYNEQFF.

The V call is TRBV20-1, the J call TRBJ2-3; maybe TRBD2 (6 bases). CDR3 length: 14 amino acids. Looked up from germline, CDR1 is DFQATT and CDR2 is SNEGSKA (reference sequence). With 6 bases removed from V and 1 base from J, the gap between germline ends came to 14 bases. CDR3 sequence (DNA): TGCAGTGCCGAAACTTCGGGGGGCACAGATACGCAGTATTTT. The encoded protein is CSAETSGGTDTQYF.

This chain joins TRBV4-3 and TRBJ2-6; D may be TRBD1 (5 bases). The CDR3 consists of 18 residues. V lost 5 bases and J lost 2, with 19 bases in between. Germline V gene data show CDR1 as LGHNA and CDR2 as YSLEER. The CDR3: CASSYGGAIFAGANVLTF. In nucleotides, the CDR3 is TGCGCCAGCAGCTATGGTGGGGCTATCTTCGCTGGGGCCAACGTCCTGACTTTC.

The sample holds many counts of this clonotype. DNA of the CDR3: TGTGCCAGCAGTCTACCCCAGGGGTACAATGAGCAGTTCTTC. Protein product: CASSLPQGYNEQFF. The chain combines TRBV12-3 or TRBV12-4 with TRBJ2-1, with D possibly matching TRBD1 (6 bases). V lost 5 bases and J 4 bases, leaving 12 bases between the germline ends. This CDR3 comprises 14 residues.

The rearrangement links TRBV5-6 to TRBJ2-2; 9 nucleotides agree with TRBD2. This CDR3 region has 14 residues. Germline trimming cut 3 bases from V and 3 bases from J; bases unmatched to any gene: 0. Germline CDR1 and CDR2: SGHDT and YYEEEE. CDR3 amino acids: CASSSSGDTGELFF. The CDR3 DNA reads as TGTGCCAGCAGCTCTAGCGGGGACACCGGGGAGCTGTTTTTT.